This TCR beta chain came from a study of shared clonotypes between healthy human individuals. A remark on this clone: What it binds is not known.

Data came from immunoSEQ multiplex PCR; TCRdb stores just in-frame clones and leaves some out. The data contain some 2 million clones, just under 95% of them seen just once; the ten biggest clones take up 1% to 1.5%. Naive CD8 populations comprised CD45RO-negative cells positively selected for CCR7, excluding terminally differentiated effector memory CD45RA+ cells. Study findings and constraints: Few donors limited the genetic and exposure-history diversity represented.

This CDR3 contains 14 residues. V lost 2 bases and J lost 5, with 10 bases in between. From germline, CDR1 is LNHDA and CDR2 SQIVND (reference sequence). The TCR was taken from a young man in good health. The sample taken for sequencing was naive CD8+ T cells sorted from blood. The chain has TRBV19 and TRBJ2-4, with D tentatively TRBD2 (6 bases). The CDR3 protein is CASSIPSDQNIQYF. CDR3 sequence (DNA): TGTGCCAGTAGTATACCTAGCGATCAAAACATTCAGTACTTC.